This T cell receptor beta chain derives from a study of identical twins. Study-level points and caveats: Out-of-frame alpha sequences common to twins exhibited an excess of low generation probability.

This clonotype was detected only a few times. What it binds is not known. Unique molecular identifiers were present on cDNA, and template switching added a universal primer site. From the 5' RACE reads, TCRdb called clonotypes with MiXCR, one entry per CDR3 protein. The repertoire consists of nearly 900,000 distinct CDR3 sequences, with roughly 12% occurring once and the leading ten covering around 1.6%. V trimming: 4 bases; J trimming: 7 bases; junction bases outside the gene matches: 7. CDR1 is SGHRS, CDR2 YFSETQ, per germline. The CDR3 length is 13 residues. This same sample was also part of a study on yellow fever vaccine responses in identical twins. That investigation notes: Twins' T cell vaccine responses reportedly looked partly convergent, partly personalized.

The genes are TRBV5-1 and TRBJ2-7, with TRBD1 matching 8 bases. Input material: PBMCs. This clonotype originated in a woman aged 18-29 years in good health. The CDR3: CASSLGQGEEQYV. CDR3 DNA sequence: TGCGCCAGCAGCCTAGGACAGGGAGAGGAGCAGTACGTC.